This T cell receptor (beta chain) was obtained from a study of blood T cell repertoires in COVID-19. The CDR3 consists of 14 residues. Germline V gives CDR1 SGHRS, CDR2 YFSETQ. The J segment lost 6 bases and the V segment lost 6 bases, leaving 8 bases of the junction unmatched. Per the authors' pipeline: Amplification from reference gene primers served as the basis for estimated nucleated cell counts. Generated by immunoSEQ multiplex PCR, the TCRdb table keeps only in-frame clones and is missing some. V and J calls and clone size follow that table, whereas D and trimming were derived from the DNA. Seen here are almost 90,000 clones, around nine tenths observed once, and the top ten hold roughly 11%.

The sequenced material came from peripheral blood. V is TRBV5-1 and J is TRBJ2-1, with 8 bases aligning to TRBD1. This TCR was sampled from an elderly man with acute or convalescent COVID-19. CDR3 DNA: TGCGCCAGCACCGGACAGGGTTTAGGCAATGAGCAGTTCTTC. Protein: CASTGQGLGNEQFF. Supplemented by reference TRBV5-1 and TRBJ2-1, the full variable domain reads KAGVTQTPRYLIKTRGQQVTLSCSPISGHRSVSWYQQTPGQGLQFLFEYFSETQRNKGNFPGRFSGRQFSNSRSEMNVSTLELGDSALYLCASTGQGLGNEQFFGPGTRLTVL.